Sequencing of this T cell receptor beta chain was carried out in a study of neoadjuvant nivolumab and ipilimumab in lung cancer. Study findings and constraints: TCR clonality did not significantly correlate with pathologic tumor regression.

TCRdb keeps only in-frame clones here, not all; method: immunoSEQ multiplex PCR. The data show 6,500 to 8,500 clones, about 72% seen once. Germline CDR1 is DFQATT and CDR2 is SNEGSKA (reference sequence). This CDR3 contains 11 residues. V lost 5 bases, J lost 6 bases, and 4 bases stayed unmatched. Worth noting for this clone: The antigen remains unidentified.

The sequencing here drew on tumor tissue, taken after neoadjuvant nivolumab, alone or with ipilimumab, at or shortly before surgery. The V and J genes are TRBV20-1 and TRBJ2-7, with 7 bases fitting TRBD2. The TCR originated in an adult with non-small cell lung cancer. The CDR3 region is CSAEWGGEQYF. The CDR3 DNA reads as TGCAGTGCTGAGTGGGGGGGCGAGCAGTACTTC.